This T cell receptor (beta chain) appears in the sequencing data of a study of cytomegalovirus exposure and HLA in healthy donors (dated 2017 in TCRdb). In the study overall: An earlier analysis of approximately 640 of the donors reported about 250 Gb of sequence data and around 110 million unique TCR beta sequences from 150 million to 200 million T cells. An early release that covered about 640 HLA-typed donors contained 250 to 350 gigabases of sequencing data and some 87 million unique TCR sequences. Among the roughly 370 genotyped donors, around 81% belonged to the genetic ancestry cluster associated with self-reported Caucasian donors. The study aimed to test whether signatures of past pathogen exposure could be identified by cataloging public T cell receptors. The study used immunosequencing to profile the T cell repertoires of about 670 subjects and linked those repertoires to cytomegalovirus serostatus. Along with the approximately 670-subject first cohort, a separate validation cohort of some 130 different subjects was used. To predict cytomegalovirus infection status, the study combined high-throughput TCR immunosequencing, statistical association of individual TCRs with disease status, and machine learning. A later analysis re-analyzed previously published TCR beta repertoires from 500 to 700 donors and added high-resolution HLA genotyping to study TCR occurrence patterns. The later analysis used no new phenotypic data to find candidate immune exposures, relying instead on TCR beta sequences and their occurrence across donors. To decide whether each TCR beta V gene segment behaved as functional or pseudogenic, an earlier analysis of some 570 of the donors relied on high-throughput TCR beta sequencing. Donor age, sex, ethnicity and CMV serostatus were compiled alongside the repertoire data. A later genetic analysis used genome-wide SNP genotypes for about 55% of the 666 donors, treating that subset as a discovery cohort. Every discovery cohort repertoire had been produced on one sequencing platform. HLA typing included class I and class II loci at four-digit resolution. The number of typed donors differed by locus: roughly 620-630 for A, B, C, DRB1 and DQB1; roughly 510 for DQA1; roughly 600 for DPA1; and approximately 450 for DPB1. A handful of DR-DQ haplotypes were handled as single units for association and clustering because linkage in the cohort was strong. Among about 370 genotyped donors of the cohort, an average of about 240,000 unique TCR beta nucleotide sequences was sequenced per donor, of which 15% to 20% were non-productive.

V gives up 2 bases and J gives up 2 bases, and the segment between their germline ends measures 10 bases. The CDR3 contains 14 residues, cysteine and phenylalanine counted. Only the CDR3 portion is preserved as DNA: 42 bases, with reading frame beginning at the first base. Sequences MGHRA (CDR1) and YSYEKL (CDR2) are obtained from the germline V gene. This clone was seen more than once but under ten times. Its cognate antigen has yet to be identified. No per-base quality is available; no much larger clone lies one base away. The cohort comprised 550 to 700 healthy bone marrow donors. At the time of sampling, every cohort member was nominally healthy, though immune exposures that went unrecorded were likely present. The donor tested CMV seropositive, placing the donor among the 290 or so seropositive members of the cohort. A peripheral blood sample was collected from each donor, and TCR beta sequencing was performed on peripheral blood mononuclear cells. Genomic DNA was extracted from the blood cell samples with the Qiagen DNeasy Blood Extraction Kit.

The library was generated by the immunoSEQ multiplex PCR assay. For the multiplex PCR, a mixture combining 60 forward primers for TCR Vbeta segments and 13 reverse primers for TCR Jbeta segments was used. A multiplex PCR assay on genomic DNA amplified the CDR3 region of rearranged TCR beta genes. On the Illumina HiSeq System, the amplified TCR beta libraries were sequenced as 87-base-pair reads. The source study handled its data this way. Across the roughly 700 repertoires, a later analysis counted 60 million to 90 million unique TCR beta chains, around 11 million of which were shared by at least two donors. To remove PCR and sequencing errors, raw reads were error-corrected and collapsed into unique sequences using a nearest-neighbor algorithm that merged closely related sequences. V, D and J gene segments were assigned by aligning CDR3 sequences to IMGT reference sequences. For a sequence to be retained, a match of at least six nucleotides was required to both a V gene segment and a J gene segment. Rearrangements were called productive when the CDR3 lacked stop codons and stayed in frame with V and J; all others were non-productive. CDR3 was defined according to IMGT convention as the region running from the second conserved V-encoded cysteine to the conserved J-encoded phenylalanine. In an earlier analysis of just under 600 of the donors, sequences lacking an unambiguous match to a single V gene segment were excluded. In an earlier analysis of some 590 of the donors, V segments were called functional above 56.7% productive rearrangements and were called segregating when the between-donor standard deviation exceeded 5%. A statistical classification framework was built to diagnose cytomegalovirus status from the catalog of TCR beta chain sequences. In a later analysis, V and J genes were assigned by comparing TCR nucleotide sequences against IMGT/GENE-DB human TR gene sequences. In a later analysis, CDR3 sequences and most-parsimonious VDJ recombination scenarios were assigned using the TCRdist pipeline. A later analysis defined each TCR beta chain by its CDR3 amino acid sequence plus V-gene family, and excluded reads lacking a unique V-gene family. In a later analysis, 550 to 650 highly shared, low-generation-probability nucleotide sequences were removed to address suspected cross-contamination and a sequencing artifact. A later analysis calculated a clonal expansion index for each public chain from normalized within-repertoire ranks of inferred template counts. In a later analysis, generation probabilities were computed with a VDJ recombination model fitted to out-of-frame rearrangements, and the resulting probabilities were checked against IGoR. Hypergeometric tests were used in a later analysis to score TCR-TCR, TCR-HLA and TCR-CMV co-occurrence, with a repertoire-size bias correction applied to the TCR pairs. To estimate false discovery rates, a later analysis permuted the HLA or CMV assignments 20 times. In a later analysis, co-occurring TCRs were grouped with DBSCAN, and TCRdist sequence similarity was added when clustering was performed within HLA-allele-positive subsets. For co-occurrence clustering, repertoires with fewer than 30,000 or more than 120,000 public chains were excluded, along with five repertoires with anomalous nucleotide sharing. TCRdb took over this immuneACCESS table, retaining in-frame rearrangements with V and J assigned. Such tables are incomplete; in checked studies, under half of the missing clones stem from an unresolved V gene, and the remainder is unexplained. Clone size and the V and J calls come from that table; the DNA yielded D and trimming. The sample data list roughly 100,000 clones, and approximately 12% of these were observed just once. The top ten constitute 16% of the sample.

The study at large found these results: In a later analysis, 16,951 TCR beta sequences were associated with specific HLA alleles at a false discovery rate of 0.05. According to a later genetic analysis, donors in an Asian-associated ancestry cluster had fewer N-insertions in productive TCRs than the approximately 630-donor mean. In vitro tests confirmed that three of the cytomegalovirus-associated TCR beta chains recognize cytomegalovirus antigens. Some IMGT-functional V segments, including TRBV6-2 and TRBV6-3, could not be told apart with the 87-base-pair reads, so those segments were excluded. According to the authors, the approach could potentially be generalized to other disease states and immunological phenotypes. Compared with equally common non-associated chains, HLA-associated TCR beta chains in a later analysis were more clonally expanded and had lower generation probabilities. In a later analysis, TCR association rates were found to vary across HLA loci, with the most associated TCRs seen for DRB1 alleles and the fewest for HLA-C alleles. A further reported finding was that TCR beta sequences accurately predicted the HLA-A and HLA-B alleles for most subjects in the first cohort. Roughly 17 rarely observed V segments, including chromosome 9 orphons, were excluded from the earlier analysis of several hundred of the donors because counts were too low. Because HLA typing was unavailable for some donors at each locus, only the typed subset was used in association tests. Broadly in line with IMGT annotations, most TCR beta V segments showed up in productive rearrangements about 87% or about 30% of the time in an earlier analysis of 587 of the donors. The classifier was reported to diagnose cytomegalovirus status with high specificity and sensitivity in both the original cohort and the validation cohort. In this cohort, only TCR beta chains were sequenced, and detectable features were limited by the absence of alpha or paired-chain data. CMV serostatus was the only immune exposure information available for the cohort. When HLA alleles, especially DR and DQ, strongly co-occurred, TCR associations were difficult to assign to individual alleles. According to a later analysis, parvovirus B19, influenza, CMV and Epstein-Barr virus appeared linked to several top co-occurrence clusters. Across donors, most TCR sequences were observed very rarely, whereas some public TCRs were present in many individuals. V-gene and J-gene trimming of TCR beta chains was associated with a missense DCLRE1C variant in a later genetic analysis, and the association was replicated in an independent cohort. In a later analysis, most CMV-associated TCR beta chains were found to appear HLA-restricted, with HLA associations seemingly driven largely by CMV exposure. A group of highly shared sequence variants was considered likely to be a technical artifact of the sequencing pipeline. A total of roughly 160 TCR beta chains were listed by the study as associated with cytomegalovirus. The presence/absence analyses assumed that sequencing depth was roughly uniform across donors, and that assumption may not be true. Correlated functional status among segregating V segments might be attributable to linkage disequilibrium, but an unknown experimental factor could not be ruled out.

In this chain, TRBV4-1 is recombined with TRBJ2-7, with the D segment identity uncertain. The sample taken for sequencing was PBMCs. This receptor was identified in a man aged 40-50 years in good health and CMV-seropositive. The DNA sequence follows: TGCGCCAGCAGCCAACCCTGGGCCCCCTACGAGCAGTACTTC. This yields the protein CASSQPWAPYEQYF.